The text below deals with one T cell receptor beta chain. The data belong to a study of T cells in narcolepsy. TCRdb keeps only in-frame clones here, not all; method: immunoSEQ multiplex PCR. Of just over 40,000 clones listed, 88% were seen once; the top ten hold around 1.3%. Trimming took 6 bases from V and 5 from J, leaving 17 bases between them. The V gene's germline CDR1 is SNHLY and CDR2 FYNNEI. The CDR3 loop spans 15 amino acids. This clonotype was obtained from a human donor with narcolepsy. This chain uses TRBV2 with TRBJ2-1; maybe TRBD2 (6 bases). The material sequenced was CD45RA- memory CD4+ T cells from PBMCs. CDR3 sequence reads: CASRDPSEVHNEQFF. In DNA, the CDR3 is TGTGCCAGCAGAGATCCTAGCGAAGTCCACAATGAGCAGTTCTTC.